This is a list of T cell receptor beta chains from one sample in a study of blood T cell repertoires in COVID-19. Repertoires were generated with immunoSEQ multiplex PCR, while TCRdb's copy carries only in-frame clones and drops some. The sample comprises around 310,000 clones, approximately 90% of which are singletons, and around 13% rests with the top ten. Sequencing was performed on peripheral blood. These receptors all stem from a woman aged 55-75 years with acute or convalescent COVID-19. The CDR3 runs from the conserved cysteine through the conserved F or W. The D gene is left open where the match is weak. Some rows mark clone size as missing; the rest say once, few, many or name a class of expanded clone.

d_gene: .
j_gene: TRBJ2-5
v_gene: TRBV15
abundance: .
CDR3aa: CATSRLDGGTSQETQYF
CDR3nt: TGTGCCACCAGCAGATTAGACGGGGGGACAAGTCAAGAGACCCAGTACTTC

d_gene: .
j_gene: TRBJ1-1
v_gene: TRBV29-1
abundance: .
CDR3aa: CSVEVVAGLTEAFF
CDR3nt: TGCAGCGTTGAAGTGGTCGCAGGGTTGACTGAAGCTTTCTTT

d_gene: TRBD2
j_gene: TRBJ2-7
v_gene: TRBV7-9
abundance: .
CDR3aa: CASTPGLAGGRYF
CDR3nt: TGTGCCAGCACGCCGGGGCTAGCGGGAGGACGGTACTTC

d_gene: TRBD1
j_gene: TRBJ2-7
v_gene: TRBV7-2
abundance: .
CDR3aa: CASSSWDRGQYEQYF
CDR3nt: TGTGCCAGCAGCTCCTGGGACAGGGGGCAGTACGAGCAGTACTTC

d_gene: .
j_gene: TRBJ2-5
v_gene: TRBV9
abundance: .
CDR3aa: CASSVKDGSRETQYF
CDR3nt: TGTGCCAGCAGCGTAAAAGACGGGAGCCGCGAGACCCAGTACTTC

d_gene: TRBD1
j_gene: TRBJ1-2
v_gene: TRBV28
abundance: .
CDR3aa: CASRDRGMSGYGYTF
CDR3nt: TGTGCCTCCCGGGACAGGGGGATGAGTGGGTATGGCTACACCTTC

d_gene: .
j_gene: TRBJ2-1
v_gene: TRBV5-6
abundance: .
CDR3aa: CASSTRAEQFF
CDR3nt: TGTGCCAGCAGCACCAGGGCTGAGCAGTTCTTC

d_gene: TRBD2
j_gene: TRBJ2-7
v_gene: TRBV5-4
abundance: .
CDR3aa: CASRGTSSLSEQYF
CDR3nt: TGTGCCAGCAGGGGGACTAGCTCTTTAAGCGAGCAGTACTTC

d_gene: .
j_gene: TRBJ2-2
v_gene: TRBV13
abundance: few
CDR3aa: CASSTRVTGELFF
CDR3nt: TGTGCCAGCAGCACCCGAGTCACCGGGGAGCTGTTTTTT

d_gene: .
j_gene: TRBJ2-3
v_gene: TRBV19
abundance: once
CDR3aa: CASSMRDGGTDTQYF
CDR3nt: TGTGCCAGTAGTATGCGGGACGGGGGTACAGATACGCAGTATTTT

d_gene: TRBD1
j_gene: TRBJ2-2
v_gene: TRBV5-1
abundance: .
CDR3aa: CASSLTGQGANTGELFF
CDR3nt: TGCGCCAGCAGCTTGACAGGACAGGGGGCGAACACCGGGGAGCTGTTTTTT

d_gene: TRBD2
j_gene: TRBJ2-1
v_gene: TRBV5-1
abundance: .
CDR3aa: CASSLGGGPYNEQFF
CDR3nt: TGCGCCAGCAGCTTGGGGGGGGGTCCCTACAATGAGCAGTTCTTC

d_gene: TRBD1
j_gene: TRBJ1-6
v_gene: TRBV6-5
abundance: .
CDR3aa: CASSYTGTDDSPLHF
CDR3nt: TGTGCCAGCAGTTACACCGGGACAGACGATTCACCCCTCCACTTT

d_gene: TRBD1
j_gene: TRBJ2-7
v_gene: TRBV29-1
abundance: .
CDR3aa: CSVRQGLPYEQYF
CDR3nt: TGCAGCGTCCGACAGGGGTTACCCTACGAGCAGTACTTC

d_gene: .
j_gene: TRBJ1-1
v_gene: TRBV5-6
abundance: few
CDR3aa: CASSLAGIPEAFF
CDR3nt: TGTGCCAGCAGCTTGGCGGGGATCCCTGAAGCTTTCTTT

d_gene: .
j_gene: TRBJ2-1
v_gene: TRBV7-9
abundance: .
CDR3aa: CASSLDRVGRLLQDEQFF
CDR3nt: TGTGCCAGCAGCTTAGACCGAGTAGGCAGACTACTCCAAGATGAGCAGTTCTTC

d_gene: TRBD2
j_gene: TRBJ2-1
v_gene: TRBV12-5
abundance: .
CDR3aa: CASGVAGGNEQFF
CDR3nt: TGTGCTAGTGGTGTAGCGGGAGGCAATGAGCAGTTCTTC

d_gene: TRBD1
j_gene: TRBJ1-2
v_gene: TRBV9
abundance: .
CDR3aa: CASSNGQGANYGYTF
CDR3nt: TGTGCCAGCAGCAATGGACAGGGAGCTAACTATGGCTACACCTTC

d_gene: TRBD2
j_gene: TRBJ2-1
v_gene: TRBV30
abundance: .
CDR3aa: CAWSALSGLAGNEQFF
CDR3nt: TGTGCCTGGAGTGCTCTTTCTGGACTAGCAGGTAATGAGCAGTTCTTC

d_gene: TRBD1
j_gene: TRBJ2-5
v_gene: TRBV7-3
abundance: .
CDR3aa: CASSFQAGTGVGETQYF
CDR3nt: TGTGCCAGCAGCTTCCAAGCCGGGACAGGGGTTGGGGAGACCCAGTACTTC

d_gene: .
j_gene: TRBJ2-1
v_gene: TRBV7-6
abundance: few
CDR3aa: CASSLGRAGSSYNEQFF
CDR3nt: TGTGCCAGCAGCTTAGGGCGGGCGGGGAGCTCCTACAATGAGCAGTTCTTC

d_gene: TRBD2
j_gene: TRBJ2-3
v_gene: TRBV5-1
abundance: .
CDR3aa: CASSSRLADTDTQYF
CDR3nt: TGCGCCAGCAGCTCTCGGCTAGCGGACACAGATACGCAGTATTTT

d_gene: .
j_gene: TRBJ2-7
v_gene: TRBV5-1
abundance: .
CDR3aa: CASSSIRTGRGEQYF
CDR3nt: TGCGCCAGCAGCTCTATTCGGACGGGGAGAGGCGAGCAGTACTTC

d_gene: TRBD1
j_gene: TRBJ1-3
v_gene: TRBV28
abundance: .
CDR3aa: CASSGDRASGNTIYF
CDR3nt: TGTGCCAGCAGCGGGGACAGGGCATCTGGAAACACCATATATTTT

d_gene: TRBD2
j_gene: TRBJ2-7
v_gene: TRBV4-3
abundance: .
CDR3aa: CASSTRMGGAYEQYF
CDR3nt: TGCGCCAGCAGCACTCGGATGGGAGGGGCCTACGAGCAGTACTTC

d_gene: .
j_gene: TRBJ2-7
v_gene: TRBV4-2
abundance: .
CDR3aa: CASSQVVREAEQYF
CDR3nt: TGTGCCAGCAGCCAAGTAGTCAGGGAGGCCGAGCAGTACTTC

d_gene: .
j_gene: TRBJ1-4
v_gene: TRBV4-1
abundance: .
CDR3aa: CASSQLGGGNEKLFF
CDR3nt: TGCGCCAGCAGCCAACTGGGGGGAGGTAATGAAAAACTGTTTTTT

d_gene: TRBD1
j_gene: TRBJ1-6
v_gene: TRBV11-2
abundance: .
CDR3aa: CASSLDGQGIRSPLHF
CDR3nt: TGTGCCAGCAGCTTAGACGGACAGGGGATACGTTCACCCCTCCACTTT

d_gene: .
j_gene: TRBJ2-4
v_gene: TRBV28
abundance: .
CDR3aa: CASSLPRGAKNIQYF
CDR3nt: TGTGCCAGCAGTTTGCCCAGGGGAGCCAAAAACATTCAGTACTTC

d_gene: .
j_gene: TRBJ2-1
v_gene: TRBV7-9
abundance: .
CDR3aa: CASSFTNSYNEQFF
CDR3nt: TGTGCCAGCAGCTTCACTAACTCCTACAATGAGCAGTTCTTC

d_gene: .
j_gene: TRBJ1-5
v_gene: TRBV24-1
abundance: .
CDR3aa: CATSDSRQAGQPQHF
CDR3nt: TGTGCCACCAGTGATAGCCGACAGGCAGGTCAGCCCCAGCATTTT

d_gene: .
j_gene: TRBJ1-5
v_gene: TRBV28
abundance: .
CDR3aa: CASRLPGPSNQPQHF
CDR3nt: TGTGCCAGCAGACTACCAGGGCCGAGCAATCAGCCCCAGCATTTT

d_gene: TRBD2
j_gene: TRBJ2-1
v_gene: TRBV19
abundance: .
CDR3aa: CASSIPGGNEQFF
CDR3nt: TGTGCCAGTAGTATTCCGGGGGGGAATGAGCAGTTCTTC

d_gene: .
j_gene: TRBJ1-4
v_gene: TRBV6-6
abundance: .
CDR3aa: CASSPQQGLGEKLFF
CDR3nt: TGTGCCAGCAGTCCGCAACAGGGACTAGGGGAAAAACTGTTTTTT

d_gene: TRBD2
j_gene: TRBJ2-1
v_gene: TRBV29-1
abundance: .
CDR3aa: CSADPGLAAYNEQFF
CDR3nt: TGCAGCGCTGACCCCGGACTAGCGGCCTACAATGAGCAGTTCTTC

d_gene: .
j_gene: TRBJ2-1
v_gene: TRBV4-2
abundance: .
CDR3aa: CASSEGQTLSYNEQFF
CDR3nt: TGTGCCAGCAGCGAAGGACAGACACTCTCCTACAATGAGCAGTTCTTC

d_gene: .
j_gene: TRBJ1-6
v_gene: TRBV2
abundance: .
CDR3aa: CASSPGLNNSPLHF
CDR3nt: TGTGCCAGCAGCCCAGGGTTAAATAATTCACCCCTCCACTTT

d_gene: TRBD1
j_gene: TRBJ1-2
v_gene: TRBV4-2
abundance: .
CDR3aa: CASSQEAGGVYGYTF
CDR3nt: TGTGCCAGCAGCCAAGAAGCAGGGGGAGTTTATGGCTACACCTTC

d_gene: TRBD2
j_gene: TRBJ2-2
v_gene: TRBV5-5
abundance: .
CDR3aa: CASSLARGGTGELFF
CDR3nt: TGTGCCAGCAGCTTGGCCCGGGGGGGCACCGGGGAGCTGTTTTTT

d_gene: .
j_gene: TRBJ2-3
v_gene: TRBV4-1
abundance: .
CDR3aa: CASSRALALPTDTQYF
CDR3nt: TGCGCCAGCAGCCGAGCCCTAGCCCTCCCCACAGATACGCAGTATTTT

d_gene: .
j_gene: TRBJ2-1
v_gene: TRBV4-3
abundance: few
CDR3aa: CASSPGESNEQFF
CDR3nt: TGCGCCAGCAGCCCGGGAGAGTCCAATGAGCAGTTCTTC

d_gene: .
j_gene: TRBJ2-2
v_gene: TRBV2
abundance: .
CDR3aa: CASSERGSRNTGELFF
CDR3nt: TGTGCCAGCAGTGAACGAGGGAGCCGCAACACCGGGGAGCTGTTTTTT

d_gene: .
j_gene: TRBJ1-4
v_gene: TRBV18
abundance: .
CDR3aa: CASSPLRGATNEKLFF
CDR3nt: TGTGCCAGCTCACCGCTCCGGGGAGCGACTAATGAAAAACTGTTTTTT

d_gene: .
j_gene: TRBJ1-5
v_gene: TRBV19
abundance: .
CDR3aa: CASSSRGKVTSNQPQHF
CDR3nt: TGTGCCAGTAGTAGCCGAGGGAAGGTCACAAGCAATCAGCCCCAGCATTTT

d_gene: TRBD1
j_gene: TRBJ1-2
v_gene: TRBV28
abundance: .
CDR3aa: CASSLVTGGLAGYGYTF
CDR3nt: TGTGCCAGCAGTTTAGTAACAGGGGGCCTCGCCGGTTATGGCTACACCTTC

d_gene: .
j_gene: TRBJ1-5
v_gene: TRBV18
abundance: .
CDR3aa: CASSPMATGNQPQHF
CDR3nt: TGTGCCAGCTCACCAATGGCGACAGGCAATCAGCCCCAGCATTTT

d_gene: TRBD2
j_gene: TRBJ2-5
v_gene: TRBV6-5
abundance: .
CDR3aa: CASIRLAGEGETQYF
CDR3nt: TGTGCCAGCATTCGACTAGCGGGAGAAGGGGAGACCCAGTACTTC

d_gene: .
j_gene: TRBJ2-5
v_gene: TRBV7-9
abundance: .
CDR3aa: CASSLAGVETQYF
CDR3nt: TGTGCCAGCAGCTTAGCAGGGGTAGAGACCCAGTACTTC

d_gene: .
j_gene: TRBJ1-1
v_gene: TRBV7-8
abundance: .
CDR3aa: CASSPGTSWMNTEAFF
CDR3nt: TGTGCCAGCAGTCCCGGGACATCCTGGATGAACACTGAAGCTTTCTTT

d_gene: TRBD2
j_gene: TRBJ2-7
v_gene: TRBV28
abundance: .
CDR3aa: CASQPGLVPYEQYF
CDR3nt: TGTGCCAGCCAGCCCGGACTAGTTCCCTACGAGCAGTACTTC

d_gene: TRBD1
j_gene: TRBJ2-5
v_gene: TRBV12-3/TRBV12-4
abundance: .
CDR3aa: CASSRGQRETQYF
CDR3nt: TGTGCCAGCAGCCGGGGACAGAGAGAGACCCAGTACTTC

d_gene: .
j_gene: TRBJ1-4
v_gene: TRBV30
abundance: .
CDR3aa: CAWQRSTNEKLFF
CDR3nt: TGTGCCTGGCAGAGGTCAACTAATGAAAAACTGTTTTTT

d_gene: .
j_gene: TRBJ1-2
v_gene: TRBV6-5
abundance: .
CDR3aa: CASSYTDRAYGYTF
CDR3nt: TGTGCCAGCAGTTATACGGACAGAGCCTATGGCTACACCTTC

d_gene: TRBD1
j_gene: TRBJ2-3
v_gene: TRBV29-1
abundance: once
CDR3aa: CSVEQGAITDTQYF
CDR3nt: TGCAGCGTTGAACAGGGGGCGATCACAGATACGCAGTATTTT